This T cell receptor (beta chain) was identified during a study of T cells in Graves' hyperthyroidism and ophthalmopathy. Calling Graves' hyperthyroidism stable meant ophthalmopathy did not progress within 18 months. Disease duration under 2 months; hyperthyroidism patients were aged 18 to 65. Lactation, pregnancy, other autoimmune disease or uncontrolled infection led to exclusion of patients. Clinical symptoms, serum thyroxine and TRAb, thyroid ultrasound and orbital computed tomography were used for the diagnoses. The source material, RNA transcripts, was used to amplify TCR beta CDR3 regions. First-round RT-PCR of the TCR CDR3 relied on the HTBI primer set. One entry per CDR3 protein, called by TCRdb with MiXCR from the multiplex PCR reads. Of about 840,000 distinct CDR3 sequences listed, 38% are singletons. The germline V gene has CDR1 SGHRS and CDR2 YFSETQ. The CDR3 contains 14 residues. V shed 5 bases and J shed 10 bases, with 16 bases lying between them.

The specimen was blood. The clonotype was recovered from a man between 18 and 35 years old with Graves' hyperthyroidism. The gene calls are TRBV5-1 and TRBJ1-6; D might be TRBD1 (5 bases). CDR3 residues: CASRLTRGDSPLHF. CDR3 bases: TGCGCCAGCAGGTTGACCCGCGGGGACTCACCCCTCCACTTT.